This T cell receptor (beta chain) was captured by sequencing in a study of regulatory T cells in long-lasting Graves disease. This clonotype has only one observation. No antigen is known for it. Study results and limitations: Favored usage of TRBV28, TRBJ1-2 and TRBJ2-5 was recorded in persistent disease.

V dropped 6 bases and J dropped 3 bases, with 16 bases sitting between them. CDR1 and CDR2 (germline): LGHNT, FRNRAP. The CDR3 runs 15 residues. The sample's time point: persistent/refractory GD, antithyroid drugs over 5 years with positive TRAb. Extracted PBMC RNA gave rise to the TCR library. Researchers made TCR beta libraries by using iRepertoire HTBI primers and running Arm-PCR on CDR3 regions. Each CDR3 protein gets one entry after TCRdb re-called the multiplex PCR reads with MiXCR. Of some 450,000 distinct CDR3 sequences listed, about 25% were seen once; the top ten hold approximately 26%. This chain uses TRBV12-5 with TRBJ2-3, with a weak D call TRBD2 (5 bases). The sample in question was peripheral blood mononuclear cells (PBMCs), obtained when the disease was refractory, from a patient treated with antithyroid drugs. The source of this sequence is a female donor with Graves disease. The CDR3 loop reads CASGDGSRTTDTQYF. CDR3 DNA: TGTGCTAGTGGGGATGGGAGTCGGACGACAGATACGCAGTATTTT.